Shown below are 23 T cell receptor beta chains from a single sample sequenced in a study (dated by TCRdb to 2015 to 2016). The protocol used for the library was RT-PCR. Sequenced on an Illumina MiSeq. Using fastp at Q25 and MiXCR, TCRdb reprocessed the public reads and kept productive beta chains. Duplicate CDR3 protein sequences are folded into a single record with the most common DNA and genes. For this sample there are fewer than 800,000 distinct CDR3 sequences; approximately 15% appear just once. The leading ten clones occupy roughly 3.9% of the sample. Sequencing was performed on memory CD4+ T cells from blood. These receptors were taken from a female donor in good health, serving as a healthy control.

This clonotype has at least ten counts. The J gene is TRBJ1-2, the V gene TRBV20-1; D possibly corresponds to TRBD1 (5 bases). Deletions cut 2 bases from V and 4 bases from J, with 17 bases between. The germline CDR1 and CDR2 sequences are DFQATT and SNEGSKA (reference sequence). The CDR3 contains 15 residues. The CDR3 sequence: CSARWSEEGPYGYTF. The DNA of the CDR3 is TGCAGTGCTAGATGGTCGGAGGAGGGACCCTATGGCTACACCTTC.

This clonotype was counted between two and nine times. J is TRBJ1-6 and V is TRBV7-3; D gene uncertain. This CDR3 has 14 amino acids. Germline CDR1 reads SGHTA; CDR2 reads FQGTGA. With 0 bases removed from V and 7 bases from J, the gap between germline ends came to 7 bases. The CDR3 region is CASSLTAGNSPLHF. The CDR3 region has the DNA TGTGCCAGCAGCTTAACGGCAGGAAATTCACCCCTCCACTTT.

This clonotype was counted ten times or more. The genes are TRBV7-9 and TRBJ2-5; D is unresolved. Trimming cost V 3 bases and J 7 bases, with 15 bases left between them. Germline V gives CDR1 SEHNR, CDR2 FQNEAQ (reference sequence). The CDR3 covers 14 residues. This CDR3 is CASSFADRIGTQYF. The CDR3 bases are TGTGCCAGCAGCTTCGCAGATCGAATTGGGACCCAGTACTTC.

The chain joins TRBV5-1 to TRBJ2-1; TRBD2 aligns across 13 bases. The V and J ends lost 4 bases and 7 bases, in that order; junction bases with no gene match: 5. From germline, CDR1 is SGHRS and CDR2 YFSETQ. The CDR3 sequence is 15 residues long. The DNA of the CDR3 is TGCGCCAGCAGCCGTGGGACTAGCGGGACGAATGAGCAGTTCTTC. Its translation: CASSRGTSGTNEQFF.

The V gene is TRBV20-1, the J gene TRBJ1-1; maybe TRBD1 (5 bases). The CDR3 is made up of 13 amino acids. Trimming stripped 8 bases from V and 1 base from J, with 14 bases between. Germline CDR1 and CDR2: DFQATT and SNEGSKA (reference sequence). The CDR3 sequence is CSLELTGNTEAFF. The CDR3 bases are TGCAGTCTTGAATTAACAGGGAACACTGAAGCTTTCTTT.

This clonotype was recorded at least ten times. This chain joins TRBV9 and TRBJ2-7; D is unresolved. V was trimmed by 0 bases and J by 6 bases, leaving 10 bases between them. The germline gives CDR1 SGDLS, CDR2 YYNGEE. The CDR3 extends over 13 amino acids. CDR3 nucleotide sequence: TGTGCCAGCAGCGTAGAGCAGGCCCGCGAGCAGTACTTC. Encoded protein: CASSVEQAREQYF.

This clonotype was seen a few times. The J gene is TRBJ2-3, the V gene TRBV29-1; D gene unclear. V was trimmed by 5 bases and J by 0 bases, leaving 12 bases between them. The CDR3 consists of 14 residues. The V gene's germline CDR1 is SQVTM and CDR2 ANQGSEA. CDR3 in DNA: TGCAGCGTTCTGGTCCCATCTAGCACAGATACGCAGTATTTT. It specifies CSVLVPSSTDTQYF.

The chain uses TRBV5-1 and TRBJ2-3, with D possibly being TRBD1 (5 bases). CDR1 and CDR2 from the germline V gene are SGHRS and YFSETQ. The CDR3 is 17 residues long. V lost 0 bases to trimming and J lost 1 base, with 15 bases between them. The CDR3 region is CASSLGPEWGGTDTQYF. The CDR3 DNA sequence: TGCGCCAGCAGCTTGGGGCCCGAGTGGGGCGGCACAGATACGCAGTATTTT.

The CDR3, as DNA: TGTGCCAGCAGTTTGACTAGACTCGGACTAGGCGAGACCCAGTACTTC. Translating it yields CASSLTRLGLGETQYF. The chain has TRBV27 and TRBJ2-5, with TRBD2 identical over 7 bases. The CDR3 runs 16 residues. Germline V lookup: CDR1 MNHEY, CDR2 SMNVEV (reference sequence). Trimming at V came to 3 bases and at J to 5 bases, leaving 12 bases not matched to a gene.

This clonotype was counted at least ten times. The chain is built from TRBV27 and TRBJ1-1; 7 bases match TRBD1. The germline gives CDR1 MNHEY, CDR2 SMNVEV (reference sequence). The trim removed 5 bases at V and 6 bases at J, leaving 9 bases unmatched. CDR3 size: 14 residues. The CDR3 DNA follows: TGTGCCAGCAGTAATGCTGGGACAGTCGCTGAAGCTTTCTTT. It is translated as CASSNAGTVAEAFF.

The chain has TRBV5-4 and TRBJ2-7; D is possibly TRBD2 (6 bases). V was trimmed by 4 bases and J by 1 base, leaving 18 bases between them. There are 16 residues in the CDR3. CDR1 is SGHNT, CDR2 YYREEE, per germline (reference sequence). The CDR3 nucleotides are TGTGCCAGCAGCGATCCGGCGGGGAGGAGTTCCTACGAGCAGTACTTC. Translated: CASSDPAGRSSYEQYF.

This chain links TRBV5-6 with TRBJ2-7; D gene uncertain. V shed 1 base and J shed 4 bases, with 9 bases lying between them. The CDR3 has 13 residues. In germline, CDR1 is SGHDT, CDR2 YYEEEE. CDR3 coding DNA: TGTGCCAGCAGCTTGAGAGCACAATACGAGCAGTACTTC. Protein product: CASSLRAQYEQYF.

In this sample, this clonotype turned up many times. The chain uses TRBV20-1 and TRBJ1-6; possibly TRBD1 for D (6 bases). Germline V lookup: CDR1 DFQATT, CDR2 SNEGSKA (reference sequence). The CDR3 length is 14 residues. Trimming cost V 5 bases and J 13 bases, with 21 bases left between them. The CDR3 DNA is TGCAGTGCTGGCCGCGAGGGGGGCGCCAGCCCCCTCCACTTT. This translates into CSAGREGGASPLHF.

This clonotype was detected only a few times. This rearrangement joins TRBV5-1 to TRBJ1-1; 7 bases are a match to TRBD1. Germline CDR1 SGHRS, CDR2 YFSETQ. The length of the CDR3 is 13 residues. Unmatched junction bases numbered 6, after V lost 2 bases and J lost 8 bases. CDR3 in DNA: TGCGCCAGCAGCTTACAGGGGAGGGCGGAAGCTTTCTTT. It encodes CASSLQGRAEAFF.

This clonotype has just a few counts. This rearrangement joins TRBV5-1 to TRBJ1-3; 9 bases agree with TRBD1. CDR3 length: 14 amino acids. The germline V gene encodes CDR1 SGHRS and CDR2 YFSETQ. Trimming at V came to 3 bases and at J to 5 bases, leaving 3 bases not matched to a gene. The DNA of the CDR3 is TGCGCCAGCAGCTCTGGACAGGGGAGAAACACCATATATTTT. It translates to CASSSGQGRNTIYF.

This clonotype was detected many times. The chain couples TRBV12-3 or TRBV12-4 to TRBJ1-1, with TRBD1 matching 7 bases. Trimming at V came to 3 bases and at J to 4 bases, leaving 8 bases not matched to a gene. The CDR3 is 15 amino acids. CDR3 loop: CASSFEGRGPTEAFF. The CDR3 DNA reads TGTGCCAGCAGTTTCGAGGGAAGGGGGCCCACTGAAGCTTTCTTT.

This clonotype was detected a few times. This sequence joins TRBV24-1 and TRBJ1-2; 8 nucleotides line up with TRBD1. The CDR3 runs 15 residues. Trimming cost V 4 bases and J 1 base; bases outside gene matches: 4. Germline assignment: CDR1 KGHDR and CDR2 SFDVKD. DNA for the CDR3: TGTGCCACCAGTGACACCGGACAGGGTAACTATGGCTACACCTTC. This gives the protein CATSDTGQGNYGYTF.

This clonotype has a count of ten or more. CDR3 sequence (DNA): TGTGCCAGCAGGGACAGGGCGAACACCGGGGAGCTGTTTTTT. It yields the protein CASRDRANTGELFF. The chain has TRBV19 and TRBJ2-2; 9 nucleotides align to TRBD1. Per the germline V gene, CDR1 is LNHDA and CDR2 is SQIVND (reference sequence). Germline trimming cut 9 bases from V and 0 bases from J; bases unmatched to any gene: 2. This CDR3 spans 14 amino acids.

This clonotype was seen at least ten times. This chain connects TRBV12-3 or TRBV12-4 to TRBJ2-1; D is unresolved. The CDR3 covers 15 residues. Trimming removed 0 bases from V and 0 bases from J, with 6 bases in between. In DNA, the CDR3 is TGTGCCAGCAGTTTAGCGGATAGCTCCTACAATGAGCAGTTCTTC. It encodes CASSLADSSYNEQFF.

The table lists this clonotype with many counts. V gene TRBV20-1 combines with J gene TRBJ1-2, with D tentatively TRBD1 (6 bases). The CDR3 has 14 residues. V was trimmed by 4 bases and J by 2 bases, leaving 14 bases between them. The germline V gene encodes CDR1 DFQATT and CDR2 SNEGSKA (reference sequence). CDR3 sequence (DNA): TGCAGTGCTACAAAACAGGGTTACAACTATGGCTACACCTTC. This codes for CSATKQGYNYGYTF.

The V and J genes are TRBV27 and TRBJ2-1, with 10 bases aligning to TRBD2. The CDR3 runs to 18 residues. Trimming at V came to 4 bases and at J to 0 bases, leaving 9 bases not matched to a gene. CDR1 and CDR2 (germline): MNHEY, SMNVEV (reference sequence). This chain's CDR3 is CASSSPSGRAVSYNEQFF. The CDR3 region has the DNA TGTGCCAGCAGTTCGCCCAGCGGGAGGGCCGTCTCCTACAATGAGCAGTTCTTC.

This clonotype came up many times. This chain links TRBV12-3 or TRBV12-4 with TRBJ2-6; tentative D call: TRBD1 (6 bases). V lost 8 bases and J 0 bases, leaving 14 bases between the germline ends. The CDR3 length is 16 residues. CDR3 loop: CASGTTGASGANVLTF. CDR3 nucleotides: TGTGCCAGCGGAACGACAGGAGCCTCTGGGGCCAACGTCCTGACTTTC.

This clonotype was recorded at least ten times. The chain combines TRBV6-2 or TRBV6-3 with TRBJ2-1; 7 bases align to TRBD2. The CDR3 is 14 residues long. The germline gives CDR1 MNHEY, CDR2 SVGEGT. Trimming cost V 5 bases and J 10 bases; bases outside gene matches: 11. CDR3 DNA sequence: TGTGCCAGCAGTCAAACTGGACTAGGTGGAGAGCAGTTCTTC. It yields the protein CASSQTGLGGEQFF.